The source of this T cell receptor (beta chain) is a study of cytomegalovirus exposure and HLA in healthy donors. Study results and caveats: In a later analysis, most CMV-associated TCR beta chains appeared HLA-restricted.

A remark on this clone: As yet, its antigen is unknown.

The CDR3 is made up of 15 amino acids. The J segment lost 2 bases and the V segment lost 7 bases, leaving 8 bases of the junction unmatched. Germline CDR1 reads LNHDA; CDR2 reads SQIVND (reference sequence). Vbeta (60) and Jbeta (13) primers were used in the PCR. The method was immunoSEQ multiplex PCR; TCRdb's version includes in-frame clones alone and lacks a portion of them. This table has approximately 83,000 clones, around 80% appearing once. This TCR derives from a man younger than 35 in good health and CMV-seronegative. The specimen was PBMCs. The chain combines TRBV19 with TRBJ1-5; 7 bases are a match to TRBD1. Written as DNA, the CDR3 is TGTGCCAGTAATGTTCAGGGGGTGGGCAATCAGCCCCAGCATTTT. This sequence encodes CASNVQGVGNQPQHF. The whole variable domain, remainder taken from reference TRBV19 and TRBJ1-5, is DGGITQSPKYLFRKEGQNVTLSCEQNLNHDAMYWYRQDPGQGLRLIYYSQIVNDFQKGDIAEGYSVSREKKESFPLTVTSAQKNPTAFYLCASNVQGVGNQPQHFGDGTRLSIL.